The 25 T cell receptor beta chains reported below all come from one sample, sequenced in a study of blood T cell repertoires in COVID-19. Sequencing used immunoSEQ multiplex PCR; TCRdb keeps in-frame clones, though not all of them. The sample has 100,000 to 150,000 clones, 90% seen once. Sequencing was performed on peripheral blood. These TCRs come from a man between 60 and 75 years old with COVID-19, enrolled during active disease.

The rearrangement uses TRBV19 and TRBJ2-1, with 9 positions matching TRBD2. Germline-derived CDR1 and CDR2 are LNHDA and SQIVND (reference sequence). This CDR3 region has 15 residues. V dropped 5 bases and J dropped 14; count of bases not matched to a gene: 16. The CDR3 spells CASSSGTSYGRGEFF. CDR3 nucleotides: TGTGCCAGTAGTTCCGGGACTAGCTACGGACGGGGTGAGTTCTTC.

In DNA form, the CDR3 reads TGTGCCATCAGAGTTACGGGAGAGGGCGGCGGGGAGCTGTTTTTT. Residues: CAIRVTGEGGGELFF. The chain is built from TRBV10-3 and TRBJ2-2, with D possibly TRBD2 on 6 matching bases. V was trimmed by 6 bases and J by 7 bases, leaving 18 bases between them. The CDR3 loop spans 15 amino acids. Germline CDR1 ENHRY, CDR2 SYGVKD.

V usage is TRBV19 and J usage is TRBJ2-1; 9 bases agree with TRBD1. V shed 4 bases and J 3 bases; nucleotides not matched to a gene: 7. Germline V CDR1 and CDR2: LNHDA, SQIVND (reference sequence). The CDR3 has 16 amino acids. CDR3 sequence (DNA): TGTGCCAGTAGTACCCCCGGGACAGGGAACTACAATGAGCAGTTCTTC. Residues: CASSTPGTGNYNEQFF. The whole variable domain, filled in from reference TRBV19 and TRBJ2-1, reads DGGITQSPKYLFRKEGQNVTLSCEQNLNHDAMYWYRQDPGQGLRLIYYSQIVNDFQKGDIAEGYSVSREKKESFPLTVTSAQKNPTAFYLCASSTPGTGNYNEQFFGPGTRLTVL.

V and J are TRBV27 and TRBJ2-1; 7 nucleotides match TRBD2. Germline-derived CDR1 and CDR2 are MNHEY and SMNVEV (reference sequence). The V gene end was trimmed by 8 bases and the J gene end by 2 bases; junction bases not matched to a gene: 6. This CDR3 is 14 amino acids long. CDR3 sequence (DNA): TGTGCCAGCGGGAGGCTAGCGGCCTACAATGAGCAGTTCTTC. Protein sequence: CASGRLAAYNEQFF.

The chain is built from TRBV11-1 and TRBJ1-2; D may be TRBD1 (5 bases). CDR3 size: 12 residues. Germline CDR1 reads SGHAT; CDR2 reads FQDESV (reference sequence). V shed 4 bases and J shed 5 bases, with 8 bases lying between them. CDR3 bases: TGTGCCAGCAGCTCTGCAGGGTATGGCTACACCTTC. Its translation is CASSSAGYGYTF.

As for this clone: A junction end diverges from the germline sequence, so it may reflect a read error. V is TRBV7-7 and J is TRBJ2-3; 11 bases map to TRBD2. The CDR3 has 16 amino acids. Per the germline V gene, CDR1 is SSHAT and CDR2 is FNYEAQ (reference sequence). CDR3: CASSRTLAGGGDTQYF. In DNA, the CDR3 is TGTGCTAGCAGCCGGACCCTAGCGGGAGGCGGAGATACGCAGTATTTT.

The CDR3 is CASSLASNQPQHF. In DNA form, the CDR3 reads TGTGCCAGCAGCTTAGCGTCAAATCAGCCCCAGCATTTT. This chain joins TRBV7-9 and TRBJ1-5; D remains ambiguous. The V end lost 0 bases, the J end lost 4 bases, and 4 bases lay between the germline ends. Germline V gene sequence: CDR1 SEHNR, CDR2 FQNEAQ (reference sequence). The CDR3 loop spans 13 amino acids.

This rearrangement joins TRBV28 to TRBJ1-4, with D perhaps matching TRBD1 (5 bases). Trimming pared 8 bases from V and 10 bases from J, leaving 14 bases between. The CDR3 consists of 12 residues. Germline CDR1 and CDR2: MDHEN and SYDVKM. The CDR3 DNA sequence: TGTGCCAGCCTTAAAACCGGGGGAAAACTGTTTTTT. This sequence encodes CASLKTGGKLFF. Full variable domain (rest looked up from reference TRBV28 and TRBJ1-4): DVKVTQSSRYLVKRTGEKVFLECVQDMDHENMFWYRQDPGLGLRLIYFSYDVKMKEKGDIPEGYSVSREKKERFSLILESASTNQTSMYLCASLKTGGKLFFGSGTQLSVL.

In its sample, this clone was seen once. This CDR3 is CASSKISGSRADTQYF. The CDR3 DNA is TGTGCCAGCAGCAAAATTAGCGGGAGTAGGGCAGATACGCAGTATTTT. The rearrangement uses TRBV9 and TRBJ2-3; 9 nucleotides line up with TRBD2. Germline lookup yields CDR1 SGDLS and CDR2 YYNGEE. Trimming took 4 bases from V and 4 from J; bases not matched to a gene: 10. The CDR3 runs to 16 residues.

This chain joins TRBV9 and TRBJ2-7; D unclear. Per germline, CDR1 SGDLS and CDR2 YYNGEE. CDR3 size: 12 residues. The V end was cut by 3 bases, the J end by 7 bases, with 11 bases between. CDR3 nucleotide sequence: TGTGCCAGCAGCGCAGATTACAGTGAGCAGTACTTC. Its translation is CASSADYSEQYF.

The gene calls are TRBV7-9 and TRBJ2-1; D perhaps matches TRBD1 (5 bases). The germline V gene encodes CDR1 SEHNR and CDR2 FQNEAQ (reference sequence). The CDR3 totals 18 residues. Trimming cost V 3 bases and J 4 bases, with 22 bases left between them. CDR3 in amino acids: CASSFGASGHLPYNEQFF. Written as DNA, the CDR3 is TGTGCCAGCAGCTTTGGAGCCTCAGGACACTTACCTTACAATGAGCAGTTCTTC.

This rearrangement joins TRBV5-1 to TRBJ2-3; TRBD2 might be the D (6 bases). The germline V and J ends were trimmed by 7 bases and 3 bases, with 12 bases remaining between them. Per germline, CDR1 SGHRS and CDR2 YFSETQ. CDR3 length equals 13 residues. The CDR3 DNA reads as TGCGCCAGCGCGCTTAGCGGAACAGATACGCAGTATTTT. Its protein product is CASALSGTDTQYF.

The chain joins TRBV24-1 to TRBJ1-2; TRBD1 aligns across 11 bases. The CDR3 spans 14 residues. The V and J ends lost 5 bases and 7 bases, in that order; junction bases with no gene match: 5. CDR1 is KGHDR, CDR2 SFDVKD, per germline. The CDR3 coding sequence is TGTGCCACCAGTGCCGGACAGGGGGCCTCTGGCTACACCTTC. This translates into CATSAGQGASGYTF.

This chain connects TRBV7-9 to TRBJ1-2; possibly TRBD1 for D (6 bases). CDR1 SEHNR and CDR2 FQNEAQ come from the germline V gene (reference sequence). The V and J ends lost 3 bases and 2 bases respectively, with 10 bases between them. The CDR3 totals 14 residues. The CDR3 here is CASSFHRENYGYTF. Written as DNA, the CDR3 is TGTGCCAGCAGCTTTCACAGGGAAAACTATGGCTACACCTTC. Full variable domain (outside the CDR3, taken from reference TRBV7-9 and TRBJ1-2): DTGVSQNPRHKITKRGQNVTFRCDPISEHNRLYWYRQTLGQGPEFLTYFQNEAQLEKSRLLSDRFSAERPKGSFSTLEIQRTEQGDSAMYLCASSFHRENYGYTFGSGTRLTVV.

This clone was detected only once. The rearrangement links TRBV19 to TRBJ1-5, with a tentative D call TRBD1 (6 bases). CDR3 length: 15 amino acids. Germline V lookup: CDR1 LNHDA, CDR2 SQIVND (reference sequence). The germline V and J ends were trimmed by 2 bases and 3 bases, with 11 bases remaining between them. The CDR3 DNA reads TGTGCCAGTAGTATACCAGGGGATAACAATCAGCCCCAGCATTTT. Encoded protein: CASSIPGDNNQPQHF.

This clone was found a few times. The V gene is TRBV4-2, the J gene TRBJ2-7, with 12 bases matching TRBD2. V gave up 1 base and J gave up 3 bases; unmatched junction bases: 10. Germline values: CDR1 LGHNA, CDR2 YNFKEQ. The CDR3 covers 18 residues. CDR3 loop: CASSQVTSGSSLLYEQYF. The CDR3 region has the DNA TGTGCCAGCAGCCAAGTGACTAGCGGGAGTTCTCTACTCTACGAGCAGTACTTC.

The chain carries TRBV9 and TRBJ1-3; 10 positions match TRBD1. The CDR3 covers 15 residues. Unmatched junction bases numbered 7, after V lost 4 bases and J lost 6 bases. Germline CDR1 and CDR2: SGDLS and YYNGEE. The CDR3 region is CASSIGDRGQNTIYF. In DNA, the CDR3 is TGTGCCAGCAGCATCGGGGACAGGGGACAAAACACCATATATTTT. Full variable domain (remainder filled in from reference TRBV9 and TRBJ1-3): DSGVTQTPKHLITATGQRVTLRCSPRSGDLSVYWYQQSLDQGLQFLIQYYNGEERAKGNILERFSAQQFPDLHSELNLSSLELGDSALYFCASSIGDRGQNTIYFGEGSWLTVV.

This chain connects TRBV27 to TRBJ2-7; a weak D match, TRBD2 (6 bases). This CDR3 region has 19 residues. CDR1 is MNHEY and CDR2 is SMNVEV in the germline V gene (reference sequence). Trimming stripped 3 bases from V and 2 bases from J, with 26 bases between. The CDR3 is CASSFFDSRGGGWPYEQYF. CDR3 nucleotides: TGTGCCAGCAGTTTCTTCGACTCGCGGGGTGGGGGGTGGCCCTACGAGCAGTACTTC.

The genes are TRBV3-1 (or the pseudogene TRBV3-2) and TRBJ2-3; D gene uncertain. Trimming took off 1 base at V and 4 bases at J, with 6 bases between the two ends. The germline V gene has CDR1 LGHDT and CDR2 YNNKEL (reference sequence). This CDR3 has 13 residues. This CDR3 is CASSQGPADTQYF. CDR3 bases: TGTGCCAGCAGCCAAGGTCCAGCAGATACGCAGTATTTT.

Written as DNA, the CDR3 is TGTGCCAGCACGACTAGCGGGCTATACAATGAGCAGTTCTTC. Protein: CASTTSGLYNEQFF. This chain connects TRBV18 to TRBJ2-1; 10 bases fit TRBD2. Per the germline V gene, CDR1 is KGHSH and CDR2 is LQKENI. The CDR3 has 14 residues. V trimming: 8 bases; J trimming: 4 bases; junction bases outside the gene matches: 5.

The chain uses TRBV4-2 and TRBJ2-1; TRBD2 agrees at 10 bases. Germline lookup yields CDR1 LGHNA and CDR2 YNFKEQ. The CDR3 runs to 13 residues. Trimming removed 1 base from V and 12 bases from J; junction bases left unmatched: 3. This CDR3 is CASSQALAGGQFF. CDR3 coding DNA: TGTGCCAGCAGCCAAGCGTTAGCGGGAGGGCAGTTCTTC.

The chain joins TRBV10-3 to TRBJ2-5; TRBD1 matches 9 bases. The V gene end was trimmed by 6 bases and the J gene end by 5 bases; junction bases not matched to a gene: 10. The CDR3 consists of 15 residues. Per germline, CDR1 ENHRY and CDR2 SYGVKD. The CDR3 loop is CAISMTGGSFETQYF. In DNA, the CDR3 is TGTGCCATCAGCATGACAGGGGGGTCCTTCGAGACCCAGTACTTC.

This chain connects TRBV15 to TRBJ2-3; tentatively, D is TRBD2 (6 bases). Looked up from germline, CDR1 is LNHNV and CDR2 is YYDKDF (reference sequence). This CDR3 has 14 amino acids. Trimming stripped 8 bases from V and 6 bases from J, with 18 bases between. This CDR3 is CATERAPGEDTQYF. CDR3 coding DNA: TGTGCCACCGAAAGGGCCCCGGGGGAGGATACGCAGTATTTT.

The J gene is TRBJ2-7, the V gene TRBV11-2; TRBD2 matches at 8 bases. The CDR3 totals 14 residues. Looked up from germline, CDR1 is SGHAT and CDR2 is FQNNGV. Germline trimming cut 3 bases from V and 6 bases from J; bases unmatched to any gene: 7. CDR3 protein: CASSFGGGFGEQYF. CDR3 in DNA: TGTGCCAGCAGCTTCGGCGGGGGGTTCGGCGAGCAGTACTTC. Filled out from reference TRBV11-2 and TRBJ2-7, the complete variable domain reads EAGVAQSPRYKIIEKRQSVAFWCNPISGHATLYWYQQILGQGPKLLIQFQNNGVVDDSQLPKDRFSAERLKGVDSTLKIQPAKLEDSAVYLCASSFGGGFGEQYFGPGTRLTVT.

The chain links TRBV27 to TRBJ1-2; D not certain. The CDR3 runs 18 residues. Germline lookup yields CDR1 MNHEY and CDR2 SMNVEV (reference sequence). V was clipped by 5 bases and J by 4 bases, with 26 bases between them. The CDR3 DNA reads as TGTGCCAGCAGTCCTACTGTGCGTCGGATTAGGGAGGGCTATGGCTACACCTTC. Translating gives CASSPTVRRIREGYGYTF.